This T cell receptor (beta chain) was sequenced during a study of T cell responses to AZD1222 COVID-19 vaccine. Trimming took 5 bases from V and 4 from J; bases not matched to a gene: 13. CDR3 length equals 17 residues. CDR1 and CDR2 from the germline V gene are SEHNR and FQNEAQ (reference sequence). TCRdb's copy holds only in-frame clones and misses some; the assay was immunoSEQ multiplex PCR. The data hold some 170,000 clones, with around nine tenths observed a single time. This TCR derives from an adult in good health. The chain recombines TRBV7-9 with TRBJ1-5, with TRBD1 matching 8 bases. The source was peripheral blood, collected on day 0 of AZD1222 vaccination. The CDR3 here is CASSRTGPSPGNQPQHF. The CDR3 nucleotides read TGTGCCAGCAGCCGGACAGGGCCGAGCCCAGGGAATCAGCCCCAGCATTTT.